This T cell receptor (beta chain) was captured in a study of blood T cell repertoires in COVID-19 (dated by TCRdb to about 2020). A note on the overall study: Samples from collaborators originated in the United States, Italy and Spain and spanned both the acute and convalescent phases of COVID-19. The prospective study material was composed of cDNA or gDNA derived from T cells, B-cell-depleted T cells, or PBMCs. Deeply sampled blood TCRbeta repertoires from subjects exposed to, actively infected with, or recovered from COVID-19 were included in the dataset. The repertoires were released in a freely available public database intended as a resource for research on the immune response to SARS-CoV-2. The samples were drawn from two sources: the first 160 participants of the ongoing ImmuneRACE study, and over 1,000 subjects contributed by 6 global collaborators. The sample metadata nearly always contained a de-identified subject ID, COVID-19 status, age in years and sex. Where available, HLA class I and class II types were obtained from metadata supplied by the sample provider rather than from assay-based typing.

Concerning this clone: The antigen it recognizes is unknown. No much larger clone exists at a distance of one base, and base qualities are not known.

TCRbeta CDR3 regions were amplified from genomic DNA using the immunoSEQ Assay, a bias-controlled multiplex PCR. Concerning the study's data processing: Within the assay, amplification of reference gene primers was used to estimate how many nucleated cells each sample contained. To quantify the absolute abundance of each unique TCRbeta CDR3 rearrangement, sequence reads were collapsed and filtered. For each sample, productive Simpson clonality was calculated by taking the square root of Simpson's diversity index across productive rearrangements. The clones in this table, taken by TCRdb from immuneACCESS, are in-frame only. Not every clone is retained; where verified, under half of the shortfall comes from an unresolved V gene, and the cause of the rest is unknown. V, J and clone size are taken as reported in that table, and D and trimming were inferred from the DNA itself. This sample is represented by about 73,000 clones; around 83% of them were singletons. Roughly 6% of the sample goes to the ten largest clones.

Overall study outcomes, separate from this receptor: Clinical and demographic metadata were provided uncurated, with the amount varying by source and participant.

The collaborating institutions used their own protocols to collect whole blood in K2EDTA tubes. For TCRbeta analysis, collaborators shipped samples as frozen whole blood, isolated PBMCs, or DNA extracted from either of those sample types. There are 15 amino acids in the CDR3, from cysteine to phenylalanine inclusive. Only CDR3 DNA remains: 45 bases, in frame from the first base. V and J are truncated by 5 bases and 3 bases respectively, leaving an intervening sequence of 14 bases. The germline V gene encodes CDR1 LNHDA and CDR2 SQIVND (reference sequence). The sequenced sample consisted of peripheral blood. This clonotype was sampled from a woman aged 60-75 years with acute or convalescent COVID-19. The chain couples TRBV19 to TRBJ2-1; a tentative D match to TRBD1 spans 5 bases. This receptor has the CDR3 CASSVRRQSYNEQFF. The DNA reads TGTGCCAGTAGTGTCCGTCGACAGAGCTACAATGAGCAGTTCTTC.